The clone carrying this T cell receptor beta chain showed up just once. Antigen unknown. Clones were read by immunoSEQ multiplex PCR, and TCRdb kept only the in-frame ones, dropping some. Among approximately 80,000 clones listed, about nine tenths were seen once. The sample comes from a study of T cell responses to AZD1222 COVID-19 vaccine. Study findings and constraints: A rise in Spike-specific TCR breadth and depth followed two AZD1222 doses. A reported finding is that nearly half of spike-specific TCRs target unmutated variant regions. The number of AZD1222 recipients seropositive at baseline was only five to seven. The donor cohort was predominantly white British with a female majority, and clonal diversity may have been underestimated.

Germline trimming cut 9 bases from V and 7 bases from J; bases unmatched to any gene: 3. The CDR3 is 11 residues long. Germline CDR1 is SNHLY and CDR2 is FYNNEI. The source material was peripheral blood, sampled 28 days after the second AZD1222 dose. This receptor was taken from an adult who received the AZD1222 COVID-19 vaccine. This chain links TRBV2 with TRBJ1-3; 7 bases map to TRBD1. CDR3 nucleotide sequence: TGTGCCAGTTCAGGGGGTAACACCATATATTTT. Translation: CASSGGNTIYF.